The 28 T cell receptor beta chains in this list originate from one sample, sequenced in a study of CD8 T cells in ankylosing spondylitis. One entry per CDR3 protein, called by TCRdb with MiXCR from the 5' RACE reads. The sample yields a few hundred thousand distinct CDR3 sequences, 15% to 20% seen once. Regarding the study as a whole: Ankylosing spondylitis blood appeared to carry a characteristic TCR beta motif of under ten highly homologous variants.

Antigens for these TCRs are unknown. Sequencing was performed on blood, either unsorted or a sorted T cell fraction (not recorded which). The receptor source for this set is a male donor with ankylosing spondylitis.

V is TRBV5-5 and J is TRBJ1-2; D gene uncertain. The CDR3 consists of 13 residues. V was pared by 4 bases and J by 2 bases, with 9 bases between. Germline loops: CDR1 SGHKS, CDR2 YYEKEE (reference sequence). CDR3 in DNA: TGTGCCAGCAGCCAGTGGCTCAACTATGGCTACACCTTC. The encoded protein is CASSQWLNYGYTF.

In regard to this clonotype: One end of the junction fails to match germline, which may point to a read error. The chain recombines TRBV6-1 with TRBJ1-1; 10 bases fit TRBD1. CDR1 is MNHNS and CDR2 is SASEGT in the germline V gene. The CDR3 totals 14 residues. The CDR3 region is CASNETPGQGRAFF. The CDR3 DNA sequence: TGTGCCAGCAATGAAACTCCGGGACAGGGGAGGGCTTTCTTT.

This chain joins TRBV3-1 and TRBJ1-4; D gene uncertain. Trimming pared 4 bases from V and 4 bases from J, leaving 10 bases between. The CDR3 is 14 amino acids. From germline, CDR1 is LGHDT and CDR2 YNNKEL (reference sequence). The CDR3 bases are TGTGCCAGCAGCCCACTGCCCTTTAATGAAAAACTGTTTTTT. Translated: CASSPLPFNEKLFF.

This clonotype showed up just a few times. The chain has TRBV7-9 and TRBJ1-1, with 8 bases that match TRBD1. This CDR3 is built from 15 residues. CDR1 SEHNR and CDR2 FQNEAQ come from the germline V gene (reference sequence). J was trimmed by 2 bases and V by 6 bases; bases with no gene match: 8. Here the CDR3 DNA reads TGTGCCAGCAGACCCCTGACAGGGGCAAACACTGAAGCTTTCTTT. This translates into CASRPLTGANTEAFF.

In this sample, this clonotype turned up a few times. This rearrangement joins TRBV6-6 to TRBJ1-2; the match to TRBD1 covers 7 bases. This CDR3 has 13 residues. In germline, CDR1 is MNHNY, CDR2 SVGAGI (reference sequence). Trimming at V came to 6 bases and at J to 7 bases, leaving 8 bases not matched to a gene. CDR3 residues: CASSPPTGVGYTF. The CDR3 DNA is TGTGCCAGCAGCCCACCTACAGGGGTTGGCTACACCTTC.

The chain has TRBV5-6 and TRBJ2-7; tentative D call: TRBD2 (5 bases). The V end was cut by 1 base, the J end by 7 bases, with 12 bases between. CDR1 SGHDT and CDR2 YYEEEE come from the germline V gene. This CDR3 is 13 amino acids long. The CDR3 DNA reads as TGTGCCAGCAGCTTGCCGATAAGGAGGGAGCAGTACTTC. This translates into CASSLPIRREQYF.

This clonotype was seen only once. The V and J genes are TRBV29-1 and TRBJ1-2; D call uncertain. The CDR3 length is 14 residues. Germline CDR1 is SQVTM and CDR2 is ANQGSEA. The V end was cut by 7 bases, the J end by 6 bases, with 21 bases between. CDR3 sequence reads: CSDELDGENNGYTF. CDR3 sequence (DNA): TGCAGCGACGAACTGGACGGGGAAAACAATGGCTACACCTTC.

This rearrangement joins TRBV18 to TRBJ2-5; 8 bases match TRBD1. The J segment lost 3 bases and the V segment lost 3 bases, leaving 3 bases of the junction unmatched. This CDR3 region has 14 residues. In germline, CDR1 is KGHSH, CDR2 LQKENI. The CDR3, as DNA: TGTGCCAGCTCACCGGCGACAGGGGAAGAGACCCAGTACTTC. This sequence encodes CASSPATGEETQYF.

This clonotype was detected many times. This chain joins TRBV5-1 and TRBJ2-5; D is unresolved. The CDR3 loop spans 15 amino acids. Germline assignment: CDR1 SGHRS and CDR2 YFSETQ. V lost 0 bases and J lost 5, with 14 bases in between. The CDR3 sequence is CASSLGPARWETQYF. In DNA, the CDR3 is TGCGCCAGCAGCTTGGGGCCAGCGCGTTGGGAGACCCAGTACTTC.

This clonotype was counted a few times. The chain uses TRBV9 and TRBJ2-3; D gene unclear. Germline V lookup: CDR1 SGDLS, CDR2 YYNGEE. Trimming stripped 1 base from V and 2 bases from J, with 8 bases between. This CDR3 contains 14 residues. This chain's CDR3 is CASSVRPTTDTQYF. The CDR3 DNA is TGTGCCAGCAGCGTACGCCCCACCACAGATACGCAGTATTTT. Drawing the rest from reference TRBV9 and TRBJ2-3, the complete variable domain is DSGVTQTPKHLITATGQRVTLRCSPRSGDLSVYWYQQSLDQGLQFLIQYYNGEERAKGNILERFSAQQFPDLHSELNLSSLELGDSALYFCASSVRPTTDTQYFGPGTRLTVL.

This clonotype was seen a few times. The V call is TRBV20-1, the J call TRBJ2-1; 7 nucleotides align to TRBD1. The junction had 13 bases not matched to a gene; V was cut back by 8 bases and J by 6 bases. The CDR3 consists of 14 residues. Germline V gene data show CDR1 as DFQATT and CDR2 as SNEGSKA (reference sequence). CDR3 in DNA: TGCAGTTACACACAGGGGCCGCAACGCAATGAGCAGTTCTTC. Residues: CSYTQGPQRNEQFF.

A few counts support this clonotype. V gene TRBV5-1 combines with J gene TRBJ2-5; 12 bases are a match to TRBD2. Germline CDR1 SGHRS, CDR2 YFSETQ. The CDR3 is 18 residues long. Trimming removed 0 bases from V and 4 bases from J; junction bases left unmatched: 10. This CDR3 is CASSLAASGGAYRETQYF. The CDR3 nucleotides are TGCGCCAGCAGCTTGGCCGCTAGCGGGGGGGCGTACCGAGAGACCCAGTACTTC.

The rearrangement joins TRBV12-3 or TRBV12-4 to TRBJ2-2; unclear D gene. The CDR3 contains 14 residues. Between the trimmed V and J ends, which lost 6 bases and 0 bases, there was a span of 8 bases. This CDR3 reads CASRPAANTGELFF. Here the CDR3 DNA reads TGTGCCAGCAGACCCGCGGCGAACACCGGGGAGCTGTTTTTT.

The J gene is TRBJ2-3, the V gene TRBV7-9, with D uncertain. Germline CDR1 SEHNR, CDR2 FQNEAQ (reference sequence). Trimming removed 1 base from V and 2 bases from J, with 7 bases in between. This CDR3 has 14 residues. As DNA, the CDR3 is TGTGCCAGCAGCTTAGGTCGCACCACAGATACGCAGTATTTT. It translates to CASSLGRTTDTQYF.

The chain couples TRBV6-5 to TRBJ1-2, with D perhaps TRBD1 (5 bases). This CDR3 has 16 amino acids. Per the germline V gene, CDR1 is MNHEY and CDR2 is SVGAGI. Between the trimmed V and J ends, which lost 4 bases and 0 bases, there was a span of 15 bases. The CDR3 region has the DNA TGTGCCAGCAGTTCCCCTGGCAGGGTAGCTAACTATGGCTACACCTTC. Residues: CASSSPGRVANYGYTF.

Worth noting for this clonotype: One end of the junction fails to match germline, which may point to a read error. CDR3 bases: TGTGCCAGCAAACTAGGGGGCTCTGAGGCCAACGTCCTGACTTTC. It translates to CASKLGGSEANVLTF. V and J are TRBV6-1 and TRBJ2-6; 7 bases align to TRBD1. Germline values: CDR1 MNHNS, CDR2 SASEGT. The CDR3 has 15 residues.

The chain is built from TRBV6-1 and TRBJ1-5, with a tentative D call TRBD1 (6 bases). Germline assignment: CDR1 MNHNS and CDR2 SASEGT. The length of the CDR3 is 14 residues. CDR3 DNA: TGTGCAACGAGGGGCAGGGGAGACAATCAGCCCCAGCATTTT. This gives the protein CATRGRGDNQPQHF.

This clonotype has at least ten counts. As DNA, the CDR3 is TGTGCCAGCAGTTTCTCCTGGACAGGGGGCTATGGCTACACCTTC. Encoded protein: CASSFSWTGGYGYTF. This chain links TRBV12-3 or TRBV12-4 with TRBJ1-2; TRBD1 aligns across 10 bases. This CDR3 region has 15 residues. After removal of 3 bases from V and 4 bases from J, the junction contained 5 bases not matched to a gene.

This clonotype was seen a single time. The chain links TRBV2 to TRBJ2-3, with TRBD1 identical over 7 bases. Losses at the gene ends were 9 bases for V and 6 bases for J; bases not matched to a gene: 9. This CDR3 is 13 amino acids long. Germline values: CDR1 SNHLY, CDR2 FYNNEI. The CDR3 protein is CASGQESGDTQYF. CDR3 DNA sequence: TGTGCCAGTGGACAGGAATCGGGGGATACGCAGTATTTT.

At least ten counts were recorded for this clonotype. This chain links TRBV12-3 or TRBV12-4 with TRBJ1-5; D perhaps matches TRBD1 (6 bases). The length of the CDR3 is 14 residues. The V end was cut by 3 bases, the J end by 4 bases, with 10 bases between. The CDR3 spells CASSFPTGNQPQHF. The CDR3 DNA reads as TGTGCCAGCAGTTTCCCTACAGGGAATCAGCCCCAGCATTTT.

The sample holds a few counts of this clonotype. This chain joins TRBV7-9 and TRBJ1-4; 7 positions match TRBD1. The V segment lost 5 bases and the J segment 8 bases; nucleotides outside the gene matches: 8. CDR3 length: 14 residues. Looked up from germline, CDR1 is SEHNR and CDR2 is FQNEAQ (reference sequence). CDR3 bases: TGTGCCAGCAGCCCCCTCAGGGGGGAAGAAAAACTGTTTTTT. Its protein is CASSPLRGEEKLFF.

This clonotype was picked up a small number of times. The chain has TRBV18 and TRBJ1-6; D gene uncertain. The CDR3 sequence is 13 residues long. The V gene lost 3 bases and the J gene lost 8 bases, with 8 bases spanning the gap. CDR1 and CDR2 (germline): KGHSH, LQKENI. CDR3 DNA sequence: TGTGCCAGCTCACCGAACGGATATTCACCCCTCCACTTT. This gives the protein CASSPNGYSPLHF. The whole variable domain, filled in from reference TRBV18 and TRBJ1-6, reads NAGVMQNPRHLVRRRGQEARLRCSPMKGHSHVYWYRQLPEEGLKFMVYLQKENIIDESGMPKERFSAEFPKEGPSILRIQQVVRGDSAAYFCASSPNGYSPLHFGNGTRLTVT.

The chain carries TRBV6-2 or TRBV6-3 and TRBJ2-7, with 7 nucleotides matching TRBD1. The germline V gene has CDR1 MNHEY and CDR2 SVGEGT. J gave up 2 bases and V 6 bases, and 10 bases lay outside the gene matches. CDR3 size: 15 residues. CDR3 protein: CASSRPGQRTYEQYF. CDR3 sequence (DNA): TGTGCCAGCAGCCGCCCGGGACAGCGAACCTACGAGCAGTACTTC.

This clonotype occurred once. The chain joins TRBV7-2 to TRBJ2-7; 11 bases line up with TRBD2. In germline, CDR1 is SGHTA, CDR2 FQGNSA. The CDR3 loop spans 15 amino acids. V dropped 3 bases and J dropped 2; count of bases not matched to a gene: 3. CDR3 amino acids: CASSFTSGGTYEQYF. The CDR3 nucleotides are TGTGCCAGCAGCTTCACTAGCGGGGGAACCTACGAGCAGTACTTC. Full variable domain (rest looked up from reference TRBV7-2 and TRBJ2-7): GAGVSQSPSNKVTEKGKDVELRCDPISGHTALYWYRQSLGQGLEFLIYFQGNSAPDKSGLPSDRFSAERTGGSVSTLTIQRTQQEDSAVYLCASSFTSGGTYEQYFGPGTRLTVT.

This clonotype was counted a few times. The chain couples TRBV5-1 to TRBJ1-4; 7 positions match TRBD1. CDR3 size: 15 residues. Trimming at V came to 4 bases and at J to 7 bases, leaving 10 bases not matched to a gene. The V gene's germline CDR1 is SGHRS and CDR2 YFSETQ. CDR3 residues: CASSIQGKGREKLFF. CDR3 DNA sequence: TGCGCCAGCAGCATACAGGGGAAGGGACGTGAAAAACTGTTTTTT.

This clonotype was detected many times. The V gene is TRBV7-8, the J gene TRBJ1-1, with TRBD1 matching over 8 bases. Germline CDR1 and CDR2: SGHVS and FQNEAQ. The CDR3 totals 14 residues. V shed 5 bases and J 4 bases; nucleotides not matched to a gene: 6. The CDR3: CASSPWTGRTEAFF. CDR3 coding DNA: TGTGCCAGCAGCCCATGGACAGGGCGCACTGAAGCTTTCTTT.

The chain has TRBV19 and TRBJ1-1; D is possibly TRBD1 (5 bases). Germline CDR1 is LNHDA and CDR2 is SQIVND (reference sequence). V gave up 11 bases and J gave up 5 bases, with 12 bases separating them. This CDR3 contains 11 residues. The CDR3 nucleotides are TGTGCCTCCCGAGGGGAAACTGAAGCTTTCTTT. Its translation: CASRGETEAFF.

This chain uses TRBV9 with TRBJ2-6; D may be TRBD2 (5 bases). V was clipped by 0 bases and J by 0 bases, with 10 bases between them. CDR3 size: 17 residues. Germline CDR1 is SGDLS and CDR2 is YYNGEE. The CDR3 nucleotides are TGTGCCAGCAGCGTAGCTAGCCGCGACTCTGGGGCCAACGTCCTGACTTTC. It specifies CASSVASRDSGANVLTF.